The 16 T cell receptor beta chains listed next were all sequenced from one sample in a study of CD8+ T cells in alopecia areata. Extraction and reverse transcription of RNA yielded cDNA as the sequencing template. Sequencing was performed with immunoSEQ multiplex PCR; in TCRdb, only in-frame clones are kept and a portion is missing. The table has around 160,000 clones, roughly 44% seen once; the top ten hold about 6.8%. The material sequenced was CD4+ T cells sorted from blood. These receptors originate from a human donor with alopecia areata.

This chain links TRBV29-1 with TRBJ1-1; no firm D call. The CDR3 totals 13 residues. The germline CDR1 and CDR2 sequences are SQVTM and ANQGSEA. The V gene lost 3 bases and the J gene lost 8 bases, with 16 bases spanning the gap. The CDR3 is CSVESQGGFEAFF. CDR3 nucleotides: TGCAGCGTTGAGTCCCAAGGAGGTTTCGAAGCTTTCTTT.

This chain joins TRBV7-2 and TRBJ2-7; D remains ambiguous. The CDR3 is 14 residues long. The ends were cut back, 2 bases at V and 3 bases at J, with 11 bases in the middle. Germline V gives CDR1 SGHTA, CDR2 FQGNSA. The CDR3 DNA reads as TGTGCCAGCAGCTTACTAGTAAATAGCTACGAGCAGTACTTC. Translation: CASSLLVNSYEQYF.

This clone showed up just a few times. The rearrangement links TRBV19 to TRBJ1-1; D gene unclear. The CDR3 is 11 amino acids. V was pared by 4 bases and J by 10 bases, with 10 bases between. From germline, CDR1 is LNHDA and CDR2 SQIVND (reference sequence). The CDR3 here is CASSKASGAFF. The CDR3 bases are TGTGCCAGTAGTAAGGCGAGCGGAGCTTTCTTT.

The chain recombines TRBV5-6 with TRBJ1-1, with D maybe TRBD1 (5 bases). Trimming left V 4 bases short and J 4 bases short, with 11 bases between. Germline V gene lookup returns CDR1 SGHDT and CDR2 YYEEEE. This CDR3 spans 13 amino acids. Written as DNA, the CDR3 is TGTGCCAGCAGCAGCTGGGGGAGCACTGAAGCTTTCTTT. Amino acid sequence: CASSSWGSTEAFF.

The rearrangement uses TRBV28 and TRBJ2-2; D not resolved. Germline loops: CDR1 MDHEN, CDR2 SYDVKM. The CDR3 extends over 13 amino acids. Trimming cost V 2 bases and J 4 bases, with 5 bases left between them. CDR3 residues: CASSLRFTGELFF. The CDR3 DNA is TGTGCCAGCAGTTTAAGGTTCACCGGGGAGCTGTTTTTT.

This clone was seen a handful of times. This sequence joins TRBV7-9 and TRBJ2-4, with D perhaps given as TRBD1 or TRBD2 (7 bases each). Trimming cost V 4 bases and J 8 bases, with 12 bases left between them. CDR1 is SEHNR, CDR2 FQNEAQ, per germline (reference sequence). The CDR3 is 13 amino acids. CDR3 sequence (DNA): TGTGCCAGCAGCTCTCCAGGGGGGGACATTCAGTACTTC. Its translation: CASSSPGGDIQYF.

The chain uses TRBV7-9 and TRBJ2-7; a weak D match, TRBD2 (5 bases). From germline, CDR1 is SEHNR and CDR2 FQNEAQ (reference sequence). This CDR3 is 16 amino acids long. V was cut by 0 bases and J by 5 bases, with 17 bases left in between. CDR3 loop: CASSLALGGPGNEQYF. CDR3 DNA sequence: TGTGCCAGCAGCTTAGCGCTGGGCGGCCCGGGGAACGAGCAGTACTTC.

The chain joins TRBV29-1 to TRBJ1-2; 8 bases line up with TRBD1. The CDR3 consists of 13 residues. Germline V gene data show CDR1 as SQVTM and CDR2 as ANQGSEA. Losses at the gene ends were 6 bases for V and 0 bases for J; bases not matched to a gene: 3. The CDR3, as DNA: TGCAGCGTGGACAGGGATCCTAACTATGGCTACACCTTC. It translates to CSVDRDPNYGYTF.

The rearrangement joins TRBV28 to TRBJ1-2; D not resolved. CDR1 is MDHEN, CDR2 SYDVKM, per germline. The V end lost 3 bases, the J end lost 3 bases, and 11 bases lay between the germline ends. This CDR3 is 14 amino acids long. The CDR3 sequence: CASSFGPGDYGYTF. For the CDR3, the DNA is TGTGCCAGCAGTTTTGGGCCGGGCGACTATGGCTACACCTTC.

This chain links TRBV28 with TRBJ1-2, with D perhaps TRBD1 (5 bases). This CDR3 is 13 amino acids long. Trimming removed 6 bases from V and 4 bases from J, with 12 bases in between. Germline values: CDR1 MDHEN, CDR2 SYDVKM. The CDR3 sequence is CASSPGGSYGYTF. CDR3 nucleotides: TGTGCCAGCAGCCCGGGGGGAAGCTATGGCTACACCTTC.

About this clone: The junction and the germline gene differ at one end; a read error may be behind it. The V call is TRBV4-1, the J call TRBJ2-6, with a possible D match to TRBD1 (6 bases). This CDR3 contains 15 residues. In germline, CDR1 is MGHRA, CDR2 YSYEKL. CDR3 sequence: CATSRGDSGANVLTF. Written as DNA, the CDR3 is TGCGCCACCAGCAGGGGCGACTCTGGGGCCAACGTCCTGACTTTC.

The chain combines TRBV19 with TRBJ2-3; 7 nucleotides align to TRBD2. With 9 bases clipped from V and 4 bases from J, the junction kept 13 bases outside the gene matches. This CDR3 is built from 15 residues. CDR1 is LNHDA and CDR2 is SQIVND in the germline V gene (reference sequence). DNA for the CDR3: TGTGCCAGAGGGAGACTAGCCGACGATCCAGATACGCAGTATTTT. This sequence encodes CARGRLADDPDTQYF.

This clone was seen only a few times. The gene calls are TRBV28 and TRBJ2-6, with a possible D match to TRBD1 (6 bases). The CDR3 has 15 residues. The V and J ends lost 6 bases and 1 base respectively, with 10 bases between them. The germline V gene has CDR1 MDHEN and CDR2 SYDVKM. The CDR3: CASRIQGSGANVLTF. The DNA for the CDR3 is TGTGCCAGCAGGATACAGGGTTCTGGGGCCAACGTCCTGACTTTC.

This clone was seen a few times. This chain joins TRBV5-1 and TRBJ2-2, with D tentatively TRBD1 (5 bases). This CDR3 is built from 14 residues. The V end was cut by 3 bases, the J end by 7 bases, with 13 bases between. Per germline, CDR1 SGHRS and CDR2 YFSETQ. The CDR3 protein is CASSSQGTGGELFF. In DNA, the CDR3 is TGCGCCAGCAGCTCCCAGGGTACCGGCGGGGAGCTGTTTTTT.

This clone came up a few times. V usage is TRBV4-1 and J usage is TRBJ1-2; D is undetermined. From germline, CDR1 is MGHRA and CDR2 YSYEKL. This CDR3 region has 16 residues. Trimming took 0 bases from V and 4 from J, leaving 15 bases between them. This CDR3 reads CASSQDLEREAYGYTF. Written as DNA, the CDR3 is TGCGCCAGCAGCCAAGACCTCGAGCGCGAGGCCTATGGCTACACCTTC.

The chain carries TRBV27 and TRBJ1-4; D unresolved. The CDR3 is 12 amino acids. CDR1 is MNHEY, CDR2 SMNVEV, per germline (reference sequence). V was clipped by 3 bases and J by 5 bases, with 4 bases between them. CDR3 sequence: CASSFTNEKLFF. CDR3 coding DNA: TGTGCCAGCAGTTTTACGAATGAAAAACTGTTTTTT.